The present T cell receptor beta chain was sequenced within a study of blood T cell repertoires in COVID-19. Across the study: Specimens from acute and convalescent COVID-19 originated in the United States, Italy and Spain.

With 5 bases clipped from V and 6 bases from J, the junction kept 10 bases outside the gene matches. This CDR3 has 17 residues. Germline V lookup: CDR1 LNHDA, CDR2 SQIVND (reference sequence). Original handling: From reference gene primer amplification, estimates of nucleated cell counts were derived. The table came from immunoSEQ multiplex PCR; TCRdb's copy has only in-frame clones and leaves some out. V and J calls and clone size are given by that table; D and trimming were obtained from the DNA. The sample records roughly 52,000 clones, approximately 89% being singletons. This chain uses TRBV19 with TRBJ2-2; 12 bases are shared with TRBD2. This sequence was found in a woman older than 75 with acute or convalescent COVID-19. The specimen was peripheral blood. This CDR3 is CASSPPTGTSGPGELFF. The CDR3 DNA sequence: TGTGCCAGTAGTCCCCCAACCGGGACTAGCGGGCCCGGGGAGCTGTTTTTT. The full variable domain, its missing parts supplied by reference TRBV19 and TRBJ2-2, is DGGITQSPKYLFRKEGQNVTLSCEQNLNHDAMYWYRQDPGQGLRLIYYSQIVNDFQKGDIAEGYSVSREKKESFPLTVTSAQKNPTAFYLCASSPPTGTSGPGELFFGEGSRLTVL.